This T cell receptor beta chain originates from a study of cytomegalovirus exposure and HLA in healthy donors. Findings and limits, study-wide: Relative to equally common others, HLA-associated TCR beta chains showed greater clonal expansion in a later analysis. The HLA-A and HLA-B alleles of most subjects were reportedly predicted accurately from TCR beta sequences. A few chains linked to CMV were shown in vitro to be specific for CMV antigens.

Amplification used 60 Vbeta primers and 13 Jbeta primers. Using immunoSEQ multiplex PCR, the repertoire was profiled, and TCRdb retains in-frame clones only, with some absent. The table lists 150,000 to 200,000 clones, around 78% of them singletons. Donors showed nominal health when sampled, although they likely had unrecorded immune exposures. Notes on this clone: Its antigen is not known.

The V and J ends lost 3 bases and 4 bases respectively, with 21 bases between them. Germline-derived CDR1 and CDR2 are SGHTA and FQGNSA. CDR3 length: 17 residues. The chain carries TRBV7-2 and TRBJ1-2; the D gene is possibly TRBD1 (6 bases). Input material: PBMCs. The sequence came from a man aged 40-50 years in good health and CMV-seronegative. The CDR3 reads CASSFYPPGHRSYGYTF. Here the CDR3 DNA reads TGTGCCAGCAGCTTCTACCCCCCGGGACATCGTTCCTATGGCTACACCTTC.